This TCR beta chain came from a study of T cells in Graves' hyperthyroidism and ophthalmopathy. Study overall: Peripheral blood was acquired at first diagnosis, ahead of any therapy whatsoever.

With V trimmed by 2 bases and J by 1 base, 2 bases remained unmatched. CDR1 is KGHSH and CDR2 is LQKENI in the germline V gene. The CDR3 has 15 amino acids. Amplified TCR beta CDR3 regions derived from RNA transcripts. First-round RT-PCR of the TCR CDR3 relied on the HTBI primer set. TCRdb fed the multiplex PCR reads into MiXCR, producing one record per CDR3 protein. The repertoire consists of approximately 740,000 distinct CDR3 sequences, with 14% occurring once and the leading ten covering about a tenth. Hyperthyroidism had been newly diagnosed in patients aged 18 to 65, and its duration was under 2 months. Diagnosis relied on clinical symptoms, serum thyroxine and TRAb, thyroid ultrasound and orbital computed tomography. This clonotype was seen repeatedly, ten times or more.

This rearrangement joins TRBV18 to TRBJ2-3; 8 bases map to TRBD2. The source of this sequence is a young woman with Graves' hyperthyroidism. Sequences were obtained from blood. The CDR3 DNA is TGTGCCAGCTCACCAAGACTAGCGCGCACAGATACGCAGTATTTT. This sequence encodes CASSPRLARTDTQYF.